The clone carrying this TCR beta chain was recorded many times. The antigen remains unidentified. Genomic DNA templated the TCR beta VDJ and CDR3 profiling. TCRdb re-called the reads with MiXCR, one entry per CDR3 protein. The sample lists approximately 130,000 distinct CDR3 sequences, 41% occurring once. The data stem from a study of CD8+CD57+ T cells in acquired aplastic anemia. Study information: The average for DNA from sorted CD4+ and CD8+ cells was about 2.9 ug. Read counts for CD4+ cells (from healthy donors) averaged roughly 10 million. Study-wide results and caveats: Patients shared around 30 CD8+ CDR3 sequences with controls. CD8+ Simpson's diversity in patients was not significantly different from that in controls.

CDR1 SEHNR and CDR2 FQNEAQ come from the germline V gene (reference sequence). The CDR3 runs 15 residues. With 6 bases clipped from V and 5 bases from J, the junction kept 8 bases outside the gene matches. Sequencing was carried out using sorted CD4+, CD8+, or CD8+CD57+ T cells (not recorded which) from PBMCs. The sequence came from a human donor in good health, serving as a control. This chain joins TRBV7-9 and TRBJ2-1, with TRBD2 matching 9 bases. The CDR3 bases are TGTGCCAGCAGACAGACTAGCGGATCCAACAATGAGCAGTTCTTC. Its translation: CASRQTSGSNNEQFF.